This TCR beta chain was sequenced in a study of blood T cell repertoires in COVID-19. At the level of the study: T cells, B-cell-depleted T cells, or PBMCs provided the cDNA or gDNA that served as material.

Trimming took off 4 bases at V and 0 bases at J, with 4 bases between the two ends. Germline V gene sequence: CDR1 KGHSH, CDR2 LQKENI. The CDR3 is 13 amino acids. Some clones are missing from TCRdb's copy, which holds only in-frame ones; the method was immunoSEQ multiplex PCR. The data contain roughly 170,000 clones, about 85% of them seen just once; the ten biggest clones take up roughly 24%. This TCR came from a man in his 60s with acute or convalescent COVID-19. The V gene is TRBV18, the J gene TRBJ1-3; D uncertain. The sample taken for sequencing was peripheral blood. In DNA, the CDR3 is TGTGCCAGCTCACGGCCCTCTGGAAACACCATATATTTT. Translation gives CASSRPSGNTIYF. The full variable domain, in which reference TRBV18 and TRBJ1-3 provide the parts outside the CDR3, is NAGVMQNPRHLVRRRGQEARLRCSPMKGHSHVYWYRQLPEEGLKFMVYLQKENIIDESGMPKERFSAEFPKEGPSILRIQQVVRGDSAAYFCASSRPSGNTIYFGEGSWLTVV.